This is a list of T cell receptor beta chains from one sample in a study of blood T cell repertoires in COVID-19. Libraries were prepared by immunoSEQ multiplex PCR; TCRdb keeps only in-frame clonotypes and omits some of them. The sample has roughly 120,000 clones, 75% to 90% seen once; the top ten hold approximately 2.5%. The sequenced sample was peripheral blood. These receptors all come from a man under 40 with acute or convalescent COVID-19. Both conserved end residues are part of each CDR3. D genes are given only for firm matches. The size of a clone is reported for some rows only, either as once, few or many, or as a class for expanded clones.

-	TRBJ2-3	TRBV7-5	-	CARSSPESTDTQYF	TGTGCCAGAAGCTCCCCGGAGAGCACAGATACGCAGTATTTT
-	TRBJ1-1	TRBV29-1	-	CSVERRGVNTEAFF	TGCAGCGTTGAGAGGAGGGGAGTGAACACTGAAGCTTTCTTT
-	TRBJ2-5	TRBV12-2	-	CASRLTFRGSGFRQETQYF	TGTGCAAGTCGCCTCACCTTTCGGGGTAGCGGGTTCAGACAAGAGACCCAGTACTTC
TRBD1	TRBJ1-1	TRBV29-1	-	CSVEDQQGITEAFF	TGCAGCGTTGAAGATCAACAGGGGATAACTGAAGCTTTCTTT
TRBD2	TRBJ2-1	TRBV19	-	CASEPREADEQFF	TGTGCCAGCGAACCCCGGGAGGCCGATGAGCAGTTCTTC
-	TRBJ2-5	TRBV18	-	CASSPEWRETQYF	TGTGCCAGCTCACCAGAATGGAGGGAGACCCAGTACTTC
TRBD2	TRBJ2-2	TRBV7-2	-	CAISGGANTGELFF	TGTGCCATTAGCGGGGGGGCGAACACCGGGGAGCTGTTTTTT
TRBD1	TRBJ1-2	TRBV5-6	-	CASSPGGILYGYTF	TGTGCCAGCAGTCCAGGGGGAATACTTTATGGCTACACCTTC
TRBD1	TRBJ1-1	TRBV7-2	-	CASSSPGQGKRSVTEAFF	TGTGCCAGCAGCTCTCCGGGACAGGGAAAACGTTCGGTCACTGAAGCTTTCTTT
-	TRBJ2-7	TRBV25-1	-	CASSFRGSLYEQYF	TGTGCCAGCAGCTTCAGGGGTTCGCTCTACGAGCAGTACTTC
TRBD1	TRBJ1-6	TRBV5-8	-	CASSARRGQSLFHSPLHF	TGTGCCAGCAGCGCTAGACGGGGACAGAGCCTTTTCCATTCACCCCTCCACTTT
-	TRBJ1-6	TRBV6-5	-	CASRSSYNSPLHF	TGTGCCAGCAGGAGCTCCTATAATTCACCCCTCCACTTT
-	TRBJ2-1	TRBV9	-	CASSVVGLTPNEQFF	TGTGCCAGCAGCGTAGTGGGGCTCACCCCCAATGAGCAGTTCTTC
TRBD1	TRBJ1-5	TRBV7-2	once	CASSLGGTGVQPQHF	TGTGCCAGCAGCTTAGGGGGGACAGGGGTTCAGCCCCAGCATTTT
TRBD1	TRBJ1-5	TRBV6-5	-	CASRKTGGGQPQHF	TGTGCCAGCAGGAAGACAGGGGGGGGTCAGCCCCAGCATTTT
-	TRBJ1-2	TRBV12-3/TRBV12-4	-	CASRTGNYGYTF	TGTGCCAGCAGAACCGGGAACTATGGCTACACCTTC
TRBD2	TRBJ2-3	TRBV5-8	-	CASSLGPGGDTQYF	TGTGCCAGCAGCTTGGGGCCGGGAGGTGATACGCAGTATTTT
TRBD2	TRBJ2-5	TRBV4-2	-	CASSQVTSGGAGETQYF	TGTGCCAGCAGCCAAGTCACTAGCGGGGGGGCCGGGGAGACCCAGTACTTC
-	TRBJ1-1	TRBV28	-	CASREASTEAFF	TGTGCCAGCCGGGAGGCGAGCACTGAAGCTTTCTTT
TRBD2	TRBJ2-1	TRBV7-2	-	CASSLLAGVFNEQFF	TGTGCCAGCAGCCTACTAGCGGGAGTTTTTAATGAGCAGTTCTTC
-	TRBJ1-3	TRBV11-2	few	CASSLQISGNTIYF	TGTGCCAGCAGCTTACAGATCTCTGGAAACACCATATATTTT
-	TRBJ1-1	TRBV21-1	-	CASSKGGNTEAFF	TGTGCCAGCAGCAAAGGAGGGAACACTGAAGCTTTCTTT
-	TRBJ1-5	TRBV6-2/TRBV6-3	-	CASSDGEPQHF	TGTGCCAGCAGCGACGGGGAGCCCCAGCATTTT
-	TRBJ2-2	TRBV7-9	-	CASTPGGPGELFF	TGTGCCAGCACCCCCGGGGGGCCCGGGGAGCTGTTTTTT
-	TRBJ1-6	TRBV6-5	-	CASSYYRNNSPLHF	TGTGCCAGCAGTTACTACAGGAATAATTCACCCCTCCACTTT
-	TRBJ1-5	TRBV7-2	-	CASSLVLSDPRNQPQHF	TGTGCCAGCAGCTTAGTTCTTAGCGATCCGCGCAATCAGCCCCAGCATTTT
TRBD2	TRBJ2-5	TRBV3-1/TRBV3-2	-	CATGLANQETQYF	TGTGCAACGGGACTAGCGAATCAAGAGACCCAGTACTTC
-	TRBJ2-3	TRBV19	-	CASSMRDTDTQYF	TGTGCCAGTAGTATGAGAGACACAGATACGCAGTATTTT
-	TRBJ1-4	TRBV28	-	CASRGGLSEKLFF	TGTGCCAGCCGCGGGGGACTTAGCGAAAAACTGTTTTTT
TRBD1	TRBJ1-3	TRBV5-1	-	CASSPNPTGDGNTIYF	TGCGCCAGCAGCCCTAACCCGACAGGGGATGGAAACACCATATATTTT
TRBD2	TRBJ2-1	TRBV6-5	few	CASNQLAETYNEQFF	TGTGCCAGCAATCAACTAGCGGAGACTTACAATGAGCAGTTCTTC
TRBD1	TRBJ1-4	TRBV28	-	CASSLNPGTAVEKLFF	TGTGCCAGCAGTCTTAACCCCGGGACAGCGGTTGAAAAACTGTTTTTT
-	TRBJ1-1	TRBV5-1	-	CASSLVSRRMNTEAFF	TGCGCCAGCAGCTTGGTTAGCCGCCGAATGAACACTGAAGCTTTCTTT
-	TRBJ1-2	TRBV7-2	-	CASSPDPGAYGYTF	TGTGCCAGCAGCCCAGACCCAGGGGCCTATGGCTACACCTTC
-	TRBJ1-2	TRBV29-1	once	CSVEEPPLVQGANYGYTF	TGCAGCGTTGAAGAACCCCCTCTTGTACAGGGAGCTAACTATGGCTACACCTTC
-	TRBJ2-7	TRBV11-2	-	CASSPRDTWPYEQYF	TGTGCCAGCAGTCCCCGGGACACCTGGCCCTACGAGCAGTACTTC
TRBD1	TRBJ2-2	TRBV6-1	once	CASSEPSGGWNTGELFF	TGTGCCAGCAGTGAGCCCTCAGGGGGCTGGAACACCGGGGAGCTGTTTTTT
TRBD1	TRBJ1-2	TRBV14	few	CASRPQGDYGYTF	TGTGCCAGCAGACCCCAGGGGGACTATGGCTACACCTTC
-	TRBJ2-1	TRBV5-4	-	CASSLTRGPVSYNEQFF	TGTGCCAGCAGCTTGACGCGGGGGCCCGTCTCCTACAATGAGCAGTTCTTC
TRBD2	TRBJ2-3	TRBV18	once	CASSPTYQGGDTQYF	TGTGCCAGCTCACCAACGTACCAGGGAGGGGATACGCAGTATTTT
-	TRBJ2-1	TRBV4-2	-	CASSRDISGDYYNEQFF	TGTGCCAGCAGCCGAGATATTAGCGGCGACTACTACAATGAGCAGTTCTTC
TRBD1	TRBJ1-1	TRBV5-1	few	CASTATGVNTEAFF	TGCGCCAGCACGGCGACAGGGGTCAACACTGAAGCTTTCTTT
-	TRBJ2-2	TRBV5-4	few	CASSLTASKSPGELFF	TGTGCCAGCAGCTTGACGGCTAGCAAGTCTCCCGGGGAGCTGTTTTTT
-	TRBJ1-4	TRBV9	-	CASSADPGGIEKLFF	TGTGCCAGCAGCGCGGACCCCGGGGGAATTGAAAAACTGTTTTTT
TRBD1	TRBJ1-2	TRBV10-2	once	CASRKGTGESYGYTF	TGCGCCAGCAGGAAAGGGACAGGGGAATCCTATGGCTACACCTTC
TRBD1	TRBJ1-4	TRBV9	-	CASSPTATGTGEEKLFF	TGTGCCAGCAGCCCCACCGCAACCGGGACAGGGGAGGAAAAACTGTTTTTT
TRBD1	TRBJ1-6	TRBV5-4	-	CASRVRDRGLDSPLHF	TGTGCCAGCAGGGTCCGGGACAGGGGGCTGGATTCACCCCTCCACTTT
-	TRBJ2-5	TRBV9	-	CASSPEGRQETQYF	TGTGCCAGCTCCCCTGAGGGAAGGCAAGAGACCCAGTACTTC
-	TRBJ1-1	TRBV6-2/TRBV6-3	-	CASSYSILAAEAFF	TGTGCCAGCAGTTACTCGATCCTAGCCGCTGAAGCTTTCTTT
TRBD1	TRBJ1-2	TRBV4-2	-	CASSPVGQDYGYTF	TGTGCCAGCAGCCCAGTGGGACAGGACTATGGCTACACCTTC
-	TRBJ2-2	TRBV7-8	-	CAEGDANTGELFF	TGTGCCGAGGGGGACGCTAACACCGGGGAGCTGTTTTTT
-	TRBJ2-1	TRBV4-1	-	CASSQGLPEQFF	TGCGCCAGCAGCCAAGGACTCCCTGAGCAGTTCTTC
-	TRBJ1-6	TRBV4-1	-	CASSQDSNSPLHF	TGCGCCAGCAGCCAAGACAGTAATTCACCCCTCCACTTT
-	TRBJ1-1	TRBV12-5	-	CASEPGDNTEAFF	TGTGCTAGTGAACCAGGGGATAATACTGAAGCTTTCTTT
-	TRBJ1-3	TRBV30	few	CAWSVREAIGNTIYF	TGTGCCTGGAGTGTGAGGGAGGCCATCGGAAACACCATATATTTT
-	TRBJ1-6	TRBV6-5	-	CASSPGPAGNSPLHF	TGTGCCAGCAGTCCGGGCCCCGCGGGCAATTCACCCCTCCACTTT
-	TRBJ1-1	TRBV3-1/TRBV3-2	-	CASSQVQASKAFF	TGTGCCAGCAGCCAAGTTCAGGCTTCCAAAGCTTTCTTT
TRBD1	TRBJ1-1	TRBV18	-	CASSLDRVNTEAFF	TGTGCCAGCTCACTCGACAGGGTGAACACTGAAGCTTTCTTT
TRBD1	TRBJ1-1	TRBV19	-	CATTPGQGFVTEAFF	TGTGCGACAACCCCGGGACAGGGTTTTGTAACTGAAGCTTTCTTT
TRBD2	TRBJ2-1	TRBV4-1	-	CASSQLAGRDEQFF	TGCGCCAGCAGCCAGCTAGCGGGAAGGGATGAGCAGTTCTTC